What follows are 25 T cell receptor beta chains derived from one specimen sequenced in a study of blood T cell repertoires in COVID-19. The table came from immunoSEQ multiplex PCR; TCRdb's copy has only in-frame clones and leaves some out. The sample contains 80,000 to 100,000 clones, over 70% of which appear only once. The sample taken for sequencing was peripheral blood. These receptors all come from a human donor in a cohort sampled during active COVID-19.

The rearrangement links TRBV25-1 to TRBJ1-2; D possibly corresponds to TRBD1 (6 bases). The CDR3 is 15 amino acids. The germline V gene has CDR1 MGHDK and CDR2 SYGVNS. Trimming removed 1 base from V and 8 bases from J, with 17 bases in between. The chain's CDR3 is CASSEFFGRQDGYTF. In DNA, the CDR3 is TGTGCCAGCAGTGAATTTTTCGGTAGACAGGACGGCTACACCTTC.

CDR3 sequence reads: CASSISGGALYF. CDR3 nucleotide sequence: TGTGCCAGCAGTATTAGCGGCGGGGCCCTGTACTTC. The rearrangement links TRBV12-3 or TRBV12-4 to TRBJ2-4, with a tentative D call TRBD2 (6 bases). Trimming cost V 5 bases and J 15 bases, with 17 bases left between them. This CDR3 has 12 amino acids.

The chain carries TRBV5-4 and TRBJ2-7; 15 nucleotides match TRBD2. The CDR3 is 17 residues long. Trimming removed 2 bases from V and 1 base from J; junction bases left unmatched: 4. Germline V gene sequence: CDR1 SGHNT, CDR2 YYREEE (reference sequence). The CDR3, as DNA: TGTGCCAGCAGCTTTGGGACTAGCGGGGGGCTTTCCTACGAGCAGTACGTC. Translation: CASSFGTSGGLSYEQYV.

The rearrangement links TRBV4-1 to TRBJ2-5; D is unclear. Trimming cost V 1 base and J 4 bases, with 10 bases left between them. The CDR3 contains 14 residues. The germline V gene encodes CDR1 MGHRA and CDR2 YSYEKL. Here the CDR3 reads CASSQVELLETQYF. CDR3 bases: TGCGCCAGCAGCCAAGTAGAGTTATTAGAGACCCAGTACTTC.

The chain is built from TRBV6-2 or TRBV6-3 and TRBJ2-7, with 8 bases lining up with TRBD1. This CDR3 has 11 amino acids. With V trimmed by 6 bases and J by 7 bases, 2 bases remained unmatched. Germline CDR1 MNHEY, CDR2 SVGEGT. Here the CDR3 reads CASSRQGEQYF. The CDR3 DNA is TGTGCCAGCAGCCGACAGGGGGAGCAGTACTTC.

As to this clone: A much more abundant neighbour one base away suggests this may be a read error. J is TRBJ2-7 and V is TRBV3-1 (or the pseudogene TRBV3-2), with 15 bases matching TRBD2. This CDR3 is built from 14 residues. V shed 5 bases, J shed 4 bases, and the junction held 0 bases outside the gene matches. Per germline, CDR1 LGHDT and CDR2 YNNKEL (reference sequence). As DNA, the CDR3 is TGTGCCAGCAGCGGGACTAGCGGGGGGTACGAGCAGTACTTC. Its protein product is CASSGTSGGYEQYF.

The gene calls are TRBV27 and TRBJ1-1; possibly TRBD1 for D (6 bases). Germline-derived CDR1 and CDR2 are MNHEY and SMNVEV (reference sequence). V was clipped by 5 bases and J by 4 bases, with 8 bases between them. The CDR3 is 12 amino acids. The CDR3 is CASSQGTTEAFF. The CDR3 DNA reads as TGTGCCAGCAGTCAGGGGACCACTGAAGCTTTCTTT.

This rearrangement joins TRBV24-1 to TRBJ2-2; maybe TRBD1 (5 bases). Trimming removed 7 bases at V and 3 bases at J, with 11 bases between. CDR1 KGHDR and CDR2 SFDVKD come from the germline V gene. This CDR3 contains 14 residues. CDR3 loop: CATRGARDTGELFF. The CDR3 DNA follows: TGTGCCACCAGAGGGGCCCGAGACACCGGGGAGCTGTTTTTT.

The V gene is TRBV6-5, the J gene TRBJ2-1; D perhaps matches TRBD1 (5 bases). The CDR3 is 15 residues long. CDR1 and CDR2 from the germline V gene are MNHEY and SVGAGI. Between the trimmed V and J ends, which lost 2 bases and 6 bases, there was a span of 14 bases. The CDR3 region is CASSYGAGVGNEQFF. The CDR3 bases are TGTGCCAGCAGTTACGGGGCAGGAGTCGGCAATGAGCAGTTCTTC.

The genes are TRBV10-3 and TRBJ2-3; 8 nucleotides line up with TRBD1. Germline CDR1 ENHRY, CDR2 SYGVKD. J lost 2 bases, V lost 10 bases, and 11 bases had no gene match. This CDR3 is 15 amino acids long. The DNA of the CDR3 is TGTGCCACCAAAGGGACAGGAGTTTTCACAGATACGCAGTATTTT. Amino acids: CATKGTGVFTDTQYF.

The chain uses TRBV4-1 and TRBJ1-6; TRBD1 matches at 7 bases. The CDR3 contains 17 residues. Germline V gives CDR1 MGHRA, CDR2 YSYEKL. Trimming cost V 1 base and J 1 base; bases outside gene matches: 4. CDR3 nucleotides: TGCGCCAGCAGCCAAGTCGAGGGGGCGTCCTATAATTCACCCCTCCACTTT. This encodes CASSQVEGASYNSPLHF.

This chain links TRBV18 with TRBJ1-1; no clear D. The germline V gene encodes CDR1 KGHSH and CDR2 LQKENI. CDR3 length equals 14 residues. The ends were cut back, 4 bases at V and 8 bases at J, with 17 bases in the middle. The CDR3 reads CASSQELTGIEAFF. The CDR3 DNA reads as TGTGCCAGCTCACAGGAACTAACGGGGATCGAAGCTTTCTTT.

The chain uses TRBV10-3 and TRBJ1-1; D is ambiguous. Trimming took 0 bases from V and 7 from J, leaving 9 bases between them. The CDR3 sequence is 13 residues long. Germline CDR1 is ENHRY and CDR2 is SYGVKD. The CDR3 is CAISESEGDEAFF. CDR3 coding DNA: TGTGCCATCAGTGAGTCAGAGGGAGATGAAGCTTTCTTT.

This clone has a count of ten or more. The same CDR3 arises from other DNA sequences in this sample as well. The chain carries TRBV2 and TRBJ2-7, with D possibly being TRBD1 (6 bases). The CDR3 spans 12 residues. Germline V gives CDR1 SNHLY, CDR2 FYNNEI. V was shortened by 7 bases and J by 4 bases, with 11 bases between the two germline ends. CDR3 sequence (DNA): TGTGCCAGCATCTTAAGGGGGTACGAGCAGTACTTC. As protein: CASILRGYEQYF.

The chain recombines TRBV18 with TRBJ2-5; 10 nucleotides match TRBD2. The CDR3 sequence is 18 residues long. Germline CDR1 reads KGHSH; CDR2 reads LQKENI. Trimming cost V 3 bases and J 0 bases; bases outside gene matches: 10. The chain's CDR3 is CASSPRSGRAPDQETQYF. CDR3 sequence (DNA): TGTGCCAGCTCACCCCGGAGCGGGAGGGCCCCCGACCAAGAGACCCAGTACTTC.

V gene TRBV9 combines with J gene TRBJ2-5; TRBD2 matches 11 bases. J gave up 1 base and V 3 bases, and 2 bases lay outside the gene matches. The CDR3 is 15 amino acids. From germline, CDR1 is SGDLS and CDR2 YYNGEE. The DNA of the CDR3 is TGTGCCAGCAGCGAACTAGCGGGGGCCCAAGAGACCCAGTACTTC. Its protein product is CASSELAGAQETQYF.

The J gene is TRBJ1-3, the V gene TRBV6-5, with D unresolved. The CDR3 runs 15 residues. Deletions cut 1 base from V and 2 bases from J, with 9 bases between. Germline CDR1 MNHEY, CDR2 SVGAGI. The CDR3 protein is CASSYFGEAGNTIYF. CDR3 DNA sequence: TGTGCCAGCAGTTACTTCGGGGAAGCTGGAAACACCATATATTTT.

The chain couples TRBV12-5 to TRBJ1-1; D is perhaps TRBD1 (6 bases). Trimming removed 7 bases at V and 6 bases at J, with 21 bases between. The V gene's germline CDR1 is LGHNT and CDR2 FRNRAP. This CDR3 spans 15 amino acids. The CDR3 DNA reads TGTGCTAGTGCCTCAACTCCTGCCGGGACACCTGAAGCTTTCTTT. Its protein product is CASASTPAGTPEAFF.

The rearrangement uses TRBV5-4 and TRBJ2-7; no definite D call. The CDR3 loop spans 16 amino acids. V was pared by 0 bases and J by 2 bases, with 15 bases between. CDR1 is SGHNT, CDR2 YYREEE, per germline (reference sequence). The CDR3 bases are TGTGCCAGCAGCTTGGCCGGGTTTTGGAGCACCTACGAGCAGTACTTC. Translated, it gives CASSLAGFWSTYEQYF.

V usage is TRBV10-2 and J usage is TRBJ2-5; D gene ambiguous. This CDR3 region has 15 residues. CDR1 is WSHSY, CDR2 SAAADI, per germline. The ends were cut back, 0 bases at V and 0 bases at J, with 8 bases in the middle. Here the CDR3 reads CASSESWQDQETQYF. The DNA for the CDR3 is TGCGCCAGCAGTGAGTCATGGCAGGACCAAGAGACCCAGTACTTC.

The V and J genes are TRBV7-9 and TRBJ1-2; 8 positions match TRBD1. After removal of 5 bases from V and 5 bases from J, the junction contained 25 bases not matched to a gene. Looked up from germline, CDR1 is SEHNR and CDR2 is FQNEAQ (reference sequence). This CDR3 region has 20 residues. CDR3 loop: CASSINALVGQGTVEYGYTF. In DNA form, the CDR3 reads TGTGCCAGCAGCATAAACGCGTTAGTAGGACAGGGAACGGTGGAGTATGGCTACACCTTC. Full variable domain (remainder filled in from reference TRBV7-9 and TRBJ1-2): DTGVSQNPRHKITKRGQNVTFRCDPISEHNRLYWYRQTLGQGPEFLTYFQNEAQLEKSRLLSDRFSAERPKGSFSTLEIQRTEQGDSAMYLCASSINALVGQGTVEYGYTFGSGTRLTVV.

The rearrangement joins TRBV7-9 to TRBJ1-2, with D tentatively TRBD1 (6 bases). The length of the CDR3 is 16 residues. Looked up from germline, CDR1 is SEHNR and CDR2 is FQNEAQ (reference sequence). The ends were cut back, 5 bases at V and 8 bases at J, with 24 bases in the middle. The CDR3 loop reads CASSPEVGQLTVGYTF. The CDR3 DNA reads TGTGCCAGCAGCCCCGAAGTAGGACAGTTGACCGTCGGCTACACCTTC.

The genes are TRBV9 and TRBJ2-2; D may be TRBD2 (5 bases). Trimming shortened V by 0 bases and J by 1 base, and 19 bases separated the two germline ends. This CDR3 region has 19 residues. CDR1 is SGDLS, CDR2 YYNGEE, per germline. This chain's CDR3 is CASSVAPPGFDGNTGELFF. The DNA of the CDR3 is TGTGCCAGCAGCGTAGCCCCTCCGGGGTTCGACGGGAACACCGGGGAGCTGTTTTTT. The variable domain in full, completed from reference TRBV9 and TRBJ2-2, reads DSGVTQTPKHLITATGQRVTLRCSPRSGDLSVYWYQQSLDQGLQFLIQYYNGEERAKGNILERFSAQQFPDLHSELNLSSLELGDSALYFCASSVAPPGFDGNTGELFFGEGSRLTVL.

The chain employs TRBV28 and TRBJ1-3, with D perhaps matching TRBD1 (5 bases). The germline V gene has CDR1 MDHEN and CDR2 SYDVKM. Trimming stripped 6 bases from V and 0 bases from J, with 12 bases between. This CDR3 contains 15 residues. CDR3 nucleotides: TGTGCCAGCAGGCAATCGACAGCCTCTGGAAACACCATATATTTT. This codes for CASRQSTASGNTIYF.

The gene calls are TRBV27 and TRBJ2-1, with 12 positions matching TRBD2. Germline V gene data show CDR1 as MNHEY and CDR2 as SMNVEV (reference sequence). This CDR3 region has 18 residues. V trimming: 5 bases; J trimming: 0 bases; junction bases outside the gene matches: 8. CDR3 nucleotide sequence: TGTGCCAGCAGTCCGGGACTAGCGGGCTACAGCTCCTACAATGAGCAGTTCTTC. It yields the protein CASSPGLAGYSSYNEQFF.